The source of this T cell receptor (beta chain) is a study of early T cells in non-severe SARS-CoV-2 infection. The TCR library protocol was used to attach unique molecular identifiers. These identifiers were attached to individual cDNA molecules. TCRdb used MiXCR to reprocess the 5' RACE reads, holding one entry per CDR3 protein. The data contain 60,000 to 75,000 distinct CDR3 sequences, roughly 10% of them singletons. Per germline, CDR1 SGDLS and CDR2 YYNGEE. This CDR3 has 11 residues. V lost 0 bases and J 13 bases, leaving 10 bases between the germline ends. The genes are TRBV9 and TRBJ1-1; unclear D gene. The clonotype originates from an adult who was a healthcare worker with PCR-confirmed SARS-CoV-2 infection or an uninfected control (not recorded which). This specimen was whole blood, taken at baseline. DNA for the CDR3: TGTGCCAGCAGCGTAGTCGTCAGAGTTTTCTTT. Amino acid sequence: CASSVVVRVFF.